The sample holds many counts of the clone carrying this T cell receptor beta chain. This CDR3 is 14 amino acids long. V was trimmed by 7 bases and J by 0 bases, leaving 10 bases between them. Germline values: CDR1 LNHNV, CDR2 YYDKDF (reference sequence). The data belong to a study of beta chain features in type 1 diabetes. Since all of the isolated RNA was reverse transcribed, expressed TCRB transcripts were what got sequenced. Profiling relied on immunoSEQ multiplex PCR, and the TCRdb table lists in-frame clones only, not all of them. The profile shows about 220,000 clones, roughly a tenth of them singletons.

The source is a man aged 18 to 29 in good health. Specimen: central memory CD4+ T cells from blood. The V and J genes are TRBV15 and TRBJ2-1; D gene uncertain. The CDR3 protein is CATKGRNSYNEQFF. In DNA form, the CDR3 reads TGTGCCACCAAGGGCAGGAACTCCTACAATGAGCAGTTCTTC.